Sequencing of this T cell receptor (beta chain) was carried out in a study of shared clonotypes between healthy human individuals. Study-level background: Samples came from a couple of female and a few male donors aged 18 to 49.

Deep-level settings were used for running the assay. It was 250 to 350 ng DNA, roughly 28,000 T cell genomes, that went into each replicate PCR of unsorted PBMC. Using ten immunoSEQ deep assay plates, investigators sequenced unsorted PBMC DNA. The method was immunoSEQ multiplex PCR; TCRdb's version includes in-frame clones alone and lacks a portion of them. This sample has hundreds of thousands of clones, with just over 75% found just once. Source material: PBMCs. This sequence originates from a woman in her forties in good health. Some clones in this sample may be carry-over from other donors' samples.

Here the CDR3 reads CASRTSGRETQYF. The CDR3 DNA follows: TGTGCCAGCAGGACTAGCGGGAGAGAGACGCAGTATTTT. This chain joins TRBV6-5 and TRBJ2-3; 12 nucleotides match TRBD2. The CDR3 runs 13 residues. The germline V gene has CDR1 MNHEY and CDR2 SVGAGI. V lost 6 bases and J lost 9; bases outside the gene matches: 4.